The sequence of this TCR beta chain was determined in a study of shared clonotypes between healthy human individuals. Assay: immunoSEQ multiplex PCR; the TCRdb copy retains only in-frame clones and omits some. The data show millions of clones, about 95% seen once. Positively selected for CCR7, the CD45RO-negative cells used as naive CD8 cells excluded terminally differentiated effector memory CD45RA+ cells. CDR3 length: 15 amino acids. The germline CDR1 and CDR2 sequences are LNHDA and SQIVND (reference sequence). Trimming removed 4 bases from V and 6 bases from J, with 18 bases in between. This rearrangement joins TRBV19 to TRBJ1-1; D unresolved. The sequence was collected from a man aged 18 to 29 in good health. The sample comprised naive CD8+ T cells sorted from blood. This CDR3 is CASSTWTSMLAEAFF. The CDR3 nucleotides are TGTGCCAGTAGTACATGGACCTCTATGCTGGCTGAAGCTTTCTTT.